Below, 18 T cell receptor beta chains from the same sample are listed, as sequenced in a study of tumor-infiltrating lymphocytes in oesophageal squamous cell carcinoma. Each CDR3 protein is one row after TCRdb ran MiXCR on the PCR reads. The table lists more than 15,000 distinct CDR3 sequences, 42% of them singletons. What was sequenced was normal esophageal tissue next to the tumor. Receptor source: a female donor with esophageal squamous cell carcinoma.

The rearrangement links TRBV28 to TRBJ1-4; unclear D gene. The V gene lost 2 bases and the J gene lost 10 bases, with 8 bases spanning the gap. The CDR3 contains 12 residues. The V gene's germline CDR1 is MDHEN and CDR2 SYDVKM. The CDR3 DNA sequence: TGTGCCAGCAGTTTAACGGTTGGAAAACTGTTTTTT. Protein: CASSLTVGKLFF.

In its sample, this clonotype is medium-sized. The chain combines TRBV7-9 with TRBJ2-1; perhaps TRBD2 as D (5 bases). Trimming shortened V by 5 bases and J by 9 bases, and 17 bases separated the two germline ends. The germline V gene has CDR1 SEHNR and CDR2 FQNEAQ (reference sequence). The CDR3 runs to 14 residues. The CDR3 sequence: CASSQNGPAGEQFF. The CDR3 nucleotides are TGTGCCAGCAGCCAGAACGGGCCTGCGGGTGAGCAGTTCTTC.

The gene calls are TRBV28 and TRBJ2-1; D gene unclear. The J call is doubtful: the DNA matches TRBJ2-7 better. The CDR3 covers 12 residues. The V gene's germline CDR1 is MDHEN and CDR2 SYDVKM. The CDR3 loop is CASSISFVGQYF. The CDR3 nucleotides are TGTGCCAGCAGTATCTCGTTCGTGGGGCAGTACTTC.

This clonotype has ten or more counts. The J gene is TRBJ2-5, the V gene TRBV7-9; the match to TRBD1 covers 7 bases. With 10 bases clipped from V and 2 bases from J, the junction kept 7 bases outside the gene matches. The CDR3 covers 13 residues. In germline, CDR1 is SEHNR, CDR2 FQNEAQ (reference sequence). CDR3 protein: CATRDSLQETQYF. In DNA, the CDR3 is TGTGCCACACGGGACAGTCTACAAGAGACCCAGTACTTC.

This clonotype was found a few times. V gene TRBV7-9 combines with J gene TRBJ1-5, with TRBD1 matching 7 bases. Germline loops: CDR1 SEHNR, CDR2 FQNEAQ (reference sequence). After removal of 5 bases from V and 2 bases from J, the junction contained 3 bases not matched to a gene. The CDR3 totals 14 residues. The CDR3, as DNA: TGTGCCAGCAGCAGTACAGGGGGCAATCAGCCCCAGCATTTT. Its protein is CASSSTGGNQPQHF.

This clonotype has only a few counts. V usage is TRBV2 and J usage is TRBJ2-7; a possible D gene is TRBD1 (6 bases). The germline gives CDR1 SNHLY, CDR2 FYNNEI. V was shortened by 6 bases and J by 3 bases, with 9 bases between the two germline ends. This CDR3 region has 12 residues. The CDR3 DNA is TGTGCCAGCAGGGCGGACAGCTACGAGCAGTACTTC. Amino acid sequence: CASRADSYEQYF.

This clonotype was seen repeatedly, ten times or more. The chain couples TRBV4-2 to TRBJ2-3, with D uncertain. Trimming pared 1 base from V and 0 bases from J, leaving 20 bases between. The CDR3 has 19 residues. Germline-derived CDR1 and CDR2 are LGHNA and YNFKEQ. The CDR3 spells CASSQAFRPGDGSTDTQYF. CDR3 nucleotides: TGTGCCAGCAGCCAAGCCTTCCGCCCAGGTGATGGTAGCACAGATACGCAGTATTTT.

This clonotype is labeled medium-sized. The chain recombines TRBV11-3 with TRBJ2-7; 11 nucleotides line up with TRBD2. J was trimmed by 7 bases and V by 2 bases; bases with no gene match: 7. In germline, CDR1 is SGHNT, CDR2 YENEEA. This CDR3 contains 15 residues. Written as DNA, the CDR3 is TGTGCCAGCAGCTTAAGTAGCGGGGGGGCCAGTGAGCAGTACTTC. It translates to CASSLSSGGASEQYF.

The chain couples TRBV25-1 to TRBJ2-6, with TRBD1 identical over 7 bases. Germline trimming cut 9 bases from V and 2 bases from J; bases unmatched to any gene: 16. The CDR3 runs to 18 residues. Germline V gives CDR1 MGHDK, CDR2 SYGVNS. Here the CDR3 reads CASTPGQGVSAGANVLTF. The CDR3 DNA reads as TGTGCCAGTACCCCGGGGCAGGGGGTTTCTGCTGGGGCCAACGTCCTGACTTTC.

The rearrangement links TRBV4-1 to TRBJ1-3, with D perhaps TRBD1 (6 bases). Between the trimmed V and J ends, which lost 1 base and 6 bases, there was a span of 10 bases. The CDR3 runs 14 residues. The germline CDR1 and CDR2 sequences are MGHRA and YSYEKL. DNA for the CDR3: TGCGCCAGCAGCCAAGCAGGGGTGGTAAACACCATATATTTT. Translation gives CASSQAGVVNTIYF.

This clonotype has a count of ten or more. CDR3 sequence reads: CASSPQGRVQETQYF. The CDR3 DNA follows: TGCGCCAGCAGCCCCCAGGGAAGGGTCCAAGAGACCCAGTACTTC. The chain recombines TRBV5-1 with TRBJ2-5, with D tentatively TRBD1 (5 bases). This CDR3 is 15 amino acids long. The ends were cut back, 4 bases at V and 1 base at J, with 14 bases in the middle. The V gene's germline CDR1 is SGHRS and CDR2 YFSETQ.

This clonotype was counted ten times or more. This rearrangement joins TRBV2 to TRBJ2-3; no clear D. This CDR3 has 13 residues. V gave up 6 bases and J gave up 4 bases, with 11 bases separating them. Germline-derived CDR1 and CDR2 are SNHLY and FYNNEI. In DNA form, the CDR3 reads TGTGCCAGCAGCTTAAACGTGGCAGATACGCAGTATTTT. It yields the protein CASSLNVADTQYF.

The chain carries TRBV7-3 and TRBJ2-7; 7 positions match TRBD2. CDR3 size: 15 residues. Per germline, CDR1 SGHTA and CDR2 FQGTGA. Trimming cost V 1 base and J 7 bases; bases outside gene matches: 10. CDR3 bases: TGTGCCAGCAGCTTAAGTTTTTCTAGCGGCAATGAGCAGTACTTC. It encodes CASSLSFSSGNEQYF.

This clonotype was recorded many times. This rearrangement joins TRBV7-9 to TRBJ2-6; D not certain. The germline V gene encodes CDR1 SEHNR and CDR2 FQNEAQ (reference sequence). The V gene lost 6 bases and the J gene lost 0 bases, with 12 bases spanning the gap. This CDR3 is built from 16 residues. The CDR3 nucleotides read TGTGCCAGCAGTCCCTTTACCGTCTCTGGGGCCAACGTCCTGACTTTC. Encoded protein: CASSPFTVSGANVLTF.

This clonotype has ten or more counts. This sequence may be a read error, since a much larger clone differs from it by one base. The chain links TRBV11-1 to TRBJ2-5; 7 positions match TRBD1. J was trimmed by 11 bases and V by 5 bases; bases with no gene match: 20. The length of the CDR3 is 16 residues. CDR1 is SGHAT and CDR2 is FQDESV in the germline V gene (reference sequence). The DNA of the CDR3 is TGTGCCAGCAGCCTGGGCCGAGGGGGCTTCTACAATGAGCAGTACTTC. This codes for CASSLGRGGFYNEQYF.

This clonotype was picked up a small number of times. The V and J genes are TRBV7-2 and TRBJ1-6; D remains unclear. This CDR3 has 11 residues. CDR1 and CDR2 from the germline V gene are SGHTA and FQGNSA. V lost 2 bases, J lost 10 bases, and 3 bases lay in between. The CDR3 coding sequence is TGTGCCAGCAGCTTATACTCACCCCTCCACTTT. This encodes CASSLYSPLHF.

This clonotype was seen at least ten times. The chain has TRBV14 and TRBJ2-1, with 10 nucleotides matching TRBD1. Germline assignment: CDR1 SGHDN and CDR2 FVKESK. The CDR3 totals 15 residues. Trimming at V came to 5 bases and at J to 5 bases, leaving 6 bases not matched to a gene. The CDR3 loop is CASSARQGANNEQFF. DNA of the CDR3: TGTGCCAGCAGCGCTCGACAGGGGGCAAACAATGAGCAGTTCTTC.

The rearrangement uses TRBV7-2 and TRBJ2-7, with 7 nucleotides matching TRBD1. Germline V CDR1 and CDR2: SGHTA, FQGNSA. The ends lost 2 bases at V and 0 bases at J; junction bases unmatched: 4. The CDR3 runs to 15 residues. Here the CDR3 DNA reads TGTGCCAGCAGCTTATCGGGACAGATCTCCTACGAGCAGTACTTC. Protein product: CASSLSGQISYEQYF.